This entry features one TCR beta chain sequence. It lacks a known antigen. It has no much larger one-base neighbor in the sample; base qualities were not kept. The sample originates from a study of beta chain features in type 1 diabetes (dated by TCRdb to the late 2010s). Study-level background: Mean age, gender distribution, total cell number and subset yield did not differ between patients and healthy donors. Across all samples, some 110,000,000 sorted cells were examined, and cell number per subset correlated strongly with RNA yield. In the study, recently diagnosed type 1 diabetes patients and matched healthy donors were compared on the TCRB repertoires of their sorted circulating CD4+ T cell subsets. Regulatory and stem cell-like memory subsets were isolated from only 8 patients and about eight healthy donors, whereas naive and central memory subsets came from all 28 donors. On the study overall, not on this receptor specifically: Type 1 diabetes patients showed a moderate but significant shortening of TCRB CDR3 length in all four CD4+ subsets. Because small numbers of individuals were included in the HLA sub-analyses, any influence of HLA type on TCRB rearrangement was left unresolved. The naive, central memory and regulatory TCRB repertoires appeared to resemble one another more closely among patients than among healthy donors. At VDJ recombination sites, patients with type 1 diabetes made fewer insertions and deleted more nucleotides, a pattern implying thymic rearrangement abnormalities. PCR might favor shorter templates, but patient and control samples were amplified and corrected together, so any skew would affect both groups equally. Sequencing cDNA rather than genomic DNA could over-represent highly expressing activated cells, although activation and CD3 levels did not differ between groups.

Each donor gave one peripheral blood draw, averaging roughly 120 mL, which was collected into heparinised tubes. A BD FACSAria II and a panel including CD45RO, CCR7, CD25, CD127, CD95 and CD27 were used to sort naive, central memory, regulatory and stem cell-like memory CD4+ T cells. Purity was above 98% for every sorted population. Right away, PBMCs were isolated by Lymphoprep density gradient centrifugation and were stained directly, with no culture step. Samples were stained and sorted in pairs, with one healthy donor and one patient per experiment, so that batch effects were minimized. Trimming at the junction amounts to 3 bases on V and 8 bases on J, and the germline ends lie 15 bases apart. For CDR1 and CDR2, the germline V gene lists SGDLS and YYNGEE. There are 14 amino acids in the CDR3, from cysteine to phenylalanine inclusive. The kept DNA is CDR3 alone, 42 bases in frame from the first base.

The entire isolated RNA was reverse transcribed using the High Capacity cDNA Reverse Transcription Kit, and thus expressed TCRB transcripts were sequenced. For stem cell-like memory T cell samples, survey-depth immunoSEQ sequencing was used, averaging around 1 million total reads per sample. After sorted cells were lysed in RLT buffer, RNA was extracted with DNase-treated RNeasy Micro or Mini kits, with the choice depending on cell number. To prevent cross-contamination, each cell subset was processed individually, whereas patient and healthy donor samples were processed jointly. The immunoSEQ multiplex PCR was used to amplify TCRB sequences from cDNA, generating 87-bp fragments that spanned the CDR3 region. The amplicons were sequenced using the Illumina HiSeq platform. Per the authors' processing: PCR bias was corrected computationally using synthetic template baselines, and reads within Hamming distance 2 were collapsed, with unmergeable singletons discarded. Reads were aligned to IMGT to assign V, D and J genes, CDR3 length, and insertions or deletions at six rearrangement sites. Within each subset, clonotype counts were normalized to the number of sorted cells before true diversity and Gini coefficients were calculated with the tcR R package. Repertoire sharing was quantified using the overlap coefficient calculated on TCRB nucleotide sequences. Not all clones reach the TCRdb copy of this immuneACCESS table, which keeps in-frame sequences only. Checked studies attribute under half of the gap to unresolved V genes and leave the rest unexplained. Clone size and V and J calls were adopted from that table, with D and trimming inferred from the DNA. Present in this sample are 70,000 to 90,000 clones, roughly a third of which were seen just once. The biggest ten clones account for 0.35% to 0.45% of the sample.

Here the chain combines TRBV9 and TRBJ2-1, with TRBD2 perhaps the D gene, on 5 matching bases. The TCR originated in a woman aged 18-29 years in good health. Sequences were obtained from stem cell memory CD4+ T cells from blood. Taken with the paper, the label for cell subset or site translates to: stem cell-like memory CD4+ T cells. Here the CDR3 is given as CASSDQPDGDEQFF. The nucleotide sequence reads TGTGCCAGCAGCGACCAACCCGACGGGGATGAGCAGTTCTTC.